These 19 T cell receptor beta chains share one sample of origin, sequenced in a study of T-cell memory formation after mild COVID-19. TCRdb ran MiXCR on the 5' RACE reads and lists one entry per CDR3 protein. The sample lists 450,000 or so distinct CDR3 sequences; approximately 23% were seen once. Material: PBMCs or a T cell subset sorted from them (not recorded which). Receptor source: an adult woman who had mild COVID-19 (a few samples of this study predate the infection). Cell type and time point are not known.

The chain couples TRBV5-5 to TRBJ1-2, with 9 bases aligning to TRBD1. The V and J ends lost 4 bases and 14 bases, in that order; junction bases with no gene match: 6. Germline V gene data show CDR1 as SGHKS and CDR2 as YYEKEE (reference sequence). The CDR3 covers 11 residues. Here the CDR3 DNA reads TGTGCCAGCAGCGTCGACAGGGGGAGGACCTTC. Protein sequence: CASSVDRGRTF.

There are a few counts of this clonotype. For the CDR3, the DNA is TGTGCCACCAGTGATGAGGTTTTTGGGCAGTTCTTC. Translation gives CATSDEVFGQFF. The V call is TRBV24-1, the J call TRBJ2-1, with no clear D. Between the trimmed V and J ends, which lost 3 bases and 12 bases, there was a span of 11 bases. CDR1 and CDR2 (germline): KGHDR, SFDVKD. The CDR3 has 12 residues.

A few counts support this clonotype. At one boundary the junction diverges from the germline segment, which might be a read error. The CDR3 loop reads CASSPGISRHF. CDR3 bases: TGTGCCAGCAGCCCCGGGATCTCAAGGCACTTC. The chain uses TRBV12-3 or TRBV12-4 and TRBJ2-5; D might be TRBD2 (5 bases). The CDR3 loop spans 11 amino acids.

In its sample, this clonotype was seen a few times. V and J are TRBV7-9 and TRBJ1-6; maybe TRBD1 (5 bases). This CDR3 comprises 16 residues. Trimming shortened V by 5 bases and J by 6 bases, and 17 bases separated the two germline ends. Germline CDR1 reads SEHNR; CDR2 reads FQNEAQ (reference sequence). The CDR3 coding sequence is TGTGCCAGCAGCGCCCGGACTGCAGGGCGTAATTCACCCCTCCACTTT. Translated, it gives CASSARTAGRNSPLHF.

This clonotype was counted between two and nine times. The chain uses TRBV5-6 and TRBJ1-1, with D possibly matching TRBD1 (5 bases). CDR1 and CDR2 (germline): SGHDT, YYEEEE. V lost 1 base to trimming and J lost 1 base, with 11 bases between them. This CDR3 is built from 15 residues. DNA for the CDR3: TGTGCCAGCAGCTTGCAACAGGCCCAGAACACTGAAGCTTTCTTT. This codes for CASSLQQAQNTEAFF.

This clonotype occurred a few times. The chain recombines TRBV4-3 with TRBJ1-5; 7 bases are a match to TRBD1. CDR1 and CDR2 from the germline V gene are LGHNA and YSLEER. V shed 5 bases and J 0 bases; nucleotides not matched to a gene: 4. The CDR3 is made up of 15 amino acids. The CDR3 coding sequence is TGCGCCAGCAGCGCTCACAGGGGTAGCAATCAGCCCCAGCATTTT. Protein sequence: CASSAHRGSNQPQHF.

At least ten counts were recorded for this clonotype. The chain carries TRBV5-5 and TRBJ1-4, with 7 bases lining up with TRBD1. Germline assignment: CDR1 SGHKS and CDR2 YYEKEE (reference sequence). The CDR3 sequence is 16 residues long. With V trimmed by 5 bases and J by 5 bases, 12 bases remained unmatched. CDR3 protein: CASSNRGNAKNEKLFF. In DNA, the CDR3 is TGTGCCAGCAGTAACAGGGGAAACGCCAAGAATGAAAAACTGTTTTTT.

The chain is built from TRBV4-2 and TRBJ2-2; 11 bases match TRBD1. In germline, CDR1 is LGHNA, CDR2 YNFKEQ. The CDR3 is 16 amino acids. Unmatched junction bases numbered 5, after V lost 4 bases and J lost 4 bases. Here the CDR3 reads CASSPRDRGSTGELFF. CDR3 coding DNA: TGTGCCAGCAGCCCCCGGGACAGGGGGTCCACCGGGGAGCTGTTTTTT.

This clonotype was found a few times. The chain has TRBV21-1 and TRBJ2-3; TRBD1, the table's D call, lacks a check against the DNA. TRBV21-1 is a recognized pseudogene. The CDR3 loop spans 10 amino acids. The CDR3, as DNA: TGTGCCAGCAGGGACACCGTAAAGTATTTT. Translating gives CASRDTVKYF.

The rearrangement links TRBV20-1 to TRBJ2-5, with TRBD2 matching 11 bases. The CDR3 spans 18 residues. The junction had 18 bases not matched to a gene; V was cut back by 3 bases and J by 6 bases. The V gene's germline CDR1 is DFQATT and CDR2 SNEGSKA (reference sequence). CDR3 DNA sequence: TGCAGTGCTAGTACTCCTTTATACTCACTAGCGGGAGAAAAGACCCAGTACTTC. Its translation is CSASTPLYSLAGEKTQYF.

This clonotype was seen a handful of times. This chain uses TRBV5-1 with TRBJ2-2; 10 nucleotides align to TRBD2. V gave up 0 bases and J gave up 1 base; unmatched junction bases: 6. Germline lookup yields CDR1 SGHRS and CDR2 YFSETQ. The CDR3 has 18 residues. CDR3 nucleotide sequence: TGCGCCAGCAGCTTGGGGCTAGCGGGAGTTTGGAACACCGGGGAGCTGTTTTTT. This sequence encodes CASSLGLAGVWNTGELFF.

Many counts were recorded for this clonotype. The V and J genes are TRBV24-1 and TRBJ2-1; TRBD2 agrees at 12 bases. The CDR3 length is 17 residues. J was trimmed by 5 bases and V by 4 bases; bases with no gene match: 8. Germline loops: CDR1 KGHDR, CDR2 SFDVKD. CDR3: CATSDRLAGDPDNEQFF. CDR3 DNA sequence: TGTGCCACCAGTGACCGACTAGCGGGAGACCCCGACAATGAGCAGTTCTTC.

This clonotype was observed a few times. The chain carries TRBV5-1 and TRBJ2-5, with 13 bases identical to TRBD2. Trimming at V came to 4 bases and at J to 4 bases, leaving 7 bases not matched to a gene. Germline V CDR1 and CDR2: SGHRS, YFSETQ. The CDR3 sequence is 16 residues long. CDR3 DNA sequence: TGCGCCAGCAGCCCCGGACTAGCGGGAGATTCAGAGACCCAGTACTTC. This sequence encodes CASSPGLAGDSETQYF.

V is TRBV29-1 and J is TRBJ2-7, with D perhaps being TRBD1 or TRBD2 (7 bases each). The CDR3 runs 15 residues. The V gene lost 2 bases and the J gene lost 0 bases, with 14 bases spanning the gap. Germline CDR1 reads SQVTM; CDR2 reads ANQGSEA. CDR3 sequence: CSVERGGDSSYEQYF. In DNA form, the CDR3 reads TGCAGCGTTGAAAGGGGGGGGGACAGCTCCTACGAGCAGTACTTC.

The V and J genes are TRBV20-1 and TRBJ2-7; 7 bases agree with TRBD1. The V and J ends lost 5 bases and 1 base, in that order; junction bases with no gene match: 8. CDR3 length equals 14 residues. Germline loops: CDR1 DFQATT, CDR2 SNEGSKA (reference sequence). In nucleotides, the CDR3 is TGCAGTGCTCCCAGGGGACAGCAATCCTACGAGCAGTACTTC. It codes for CSAPRGQQSYEQYF.

This clonotype was counted a single time. The chain joins TRBV6-2 or TRBV6-3 to TRBJ2-2; D may be TRBD2 (5 bases). CDR3 length: 18 residues. V gave up 2 bases and J gave up 0 bases, with 16 bases separating them. Germline V gene sequence: CDR1 MNHEY, CDR2 SVGEGT. CDR3 protein: CASSYAERLASNTGELFF. CDR3 nucleotides: TGTGCCAGCAGTTACGCGGAGCGGCTGGCGTCGAACACCGGGGAGCTGTTTTTT.

The chain employs TRBV6-2 or TRBV6-3 and TRBJ2-7; 8 positions match TRBD1. V lost 8 bases, J lost 2 bases, and 8 bases stayed unmatched. This CDR3 has 14 amino acids. In germline, CDR1 is MNHEY, CDR2 SVGEGT. DNA for the CDR3: TGTGCCAGCCGCCGGACAGGGCGAACCTACGAGCAGTACTTC. Its translation is CASRRTGRTYEQYF.

The rearrangement uses TRBV7-9 and TRBJ2-1; 7 positions match TRBD2. After removal of 3 bases from V and 8 bases from J, the junction contained 10 bases not matched to a gene. The CDR3 consists of 15 residues. Looked up from germline, CDR1 is SEHNR and CDR2 is FQNEAQ (reference sequence). The CDR3 sequence: CASSFTGTTPYEQFF. CDR3 sequence (DNA): TGTGCCAGCAGCTTCACCGGGACTACCCCATATGAGCAGTTCTTC.

This clonotype was detected a few times. The chain joins TRBV24-1 to TRBJ2-3, with TRBD1 matching over 9 bases. The V gene's germline CDR1 is KGHDR and CDR2 SFDVKD. The ends lost 0 bases at V and 4 bases at J; junction bases unmatched: 4. The CDR3 has 16 residues. The CDR3 protein is CATSDLRDRVADTQYF. For the CDR3, the DNA is TGTGCCACCAGTGATTTGCGGGACAGGGTTGCAGATACGCAGTATTTT.